The present TCR beta chain was sequenced within a study of human T cells and chemical hapten exposure. At the level of the study: How much TCR each sample yielded varied, mostly because pooled library volumes differed slightly.

This clonotype came up a few times. Time point reported: healthy volunteer bleed at 2 weeks. Unfractionated whole blood was the source from which total RNA was extracted. In TCRdb, the RACE reads were re-called with MiXCR into one record per CDR3 protein. The data show tens of thousands of distinct CDR3 sequences, about 4.5% seen once. The ends were cut back, 5 bases at V and 4 bases at J, with 10 bases in the middle. Germline CDR1 reads SGHNT; CDR2 reads YYREEE (reference sequence). This CDR3 contains 12 residues. The chain combines TRBV5-4 with TRBJ2-7, with D unresolved. Input material: whole blood. The source of this sequence is a female donor in good health. Some clones in this sample may be carry-over from other donors' samples. The CDR3 DNA reads TGTGCCAGCAGTTTACAAGGATACGAGCAGTACTTC. This encodes CASSLQGYEQYF.